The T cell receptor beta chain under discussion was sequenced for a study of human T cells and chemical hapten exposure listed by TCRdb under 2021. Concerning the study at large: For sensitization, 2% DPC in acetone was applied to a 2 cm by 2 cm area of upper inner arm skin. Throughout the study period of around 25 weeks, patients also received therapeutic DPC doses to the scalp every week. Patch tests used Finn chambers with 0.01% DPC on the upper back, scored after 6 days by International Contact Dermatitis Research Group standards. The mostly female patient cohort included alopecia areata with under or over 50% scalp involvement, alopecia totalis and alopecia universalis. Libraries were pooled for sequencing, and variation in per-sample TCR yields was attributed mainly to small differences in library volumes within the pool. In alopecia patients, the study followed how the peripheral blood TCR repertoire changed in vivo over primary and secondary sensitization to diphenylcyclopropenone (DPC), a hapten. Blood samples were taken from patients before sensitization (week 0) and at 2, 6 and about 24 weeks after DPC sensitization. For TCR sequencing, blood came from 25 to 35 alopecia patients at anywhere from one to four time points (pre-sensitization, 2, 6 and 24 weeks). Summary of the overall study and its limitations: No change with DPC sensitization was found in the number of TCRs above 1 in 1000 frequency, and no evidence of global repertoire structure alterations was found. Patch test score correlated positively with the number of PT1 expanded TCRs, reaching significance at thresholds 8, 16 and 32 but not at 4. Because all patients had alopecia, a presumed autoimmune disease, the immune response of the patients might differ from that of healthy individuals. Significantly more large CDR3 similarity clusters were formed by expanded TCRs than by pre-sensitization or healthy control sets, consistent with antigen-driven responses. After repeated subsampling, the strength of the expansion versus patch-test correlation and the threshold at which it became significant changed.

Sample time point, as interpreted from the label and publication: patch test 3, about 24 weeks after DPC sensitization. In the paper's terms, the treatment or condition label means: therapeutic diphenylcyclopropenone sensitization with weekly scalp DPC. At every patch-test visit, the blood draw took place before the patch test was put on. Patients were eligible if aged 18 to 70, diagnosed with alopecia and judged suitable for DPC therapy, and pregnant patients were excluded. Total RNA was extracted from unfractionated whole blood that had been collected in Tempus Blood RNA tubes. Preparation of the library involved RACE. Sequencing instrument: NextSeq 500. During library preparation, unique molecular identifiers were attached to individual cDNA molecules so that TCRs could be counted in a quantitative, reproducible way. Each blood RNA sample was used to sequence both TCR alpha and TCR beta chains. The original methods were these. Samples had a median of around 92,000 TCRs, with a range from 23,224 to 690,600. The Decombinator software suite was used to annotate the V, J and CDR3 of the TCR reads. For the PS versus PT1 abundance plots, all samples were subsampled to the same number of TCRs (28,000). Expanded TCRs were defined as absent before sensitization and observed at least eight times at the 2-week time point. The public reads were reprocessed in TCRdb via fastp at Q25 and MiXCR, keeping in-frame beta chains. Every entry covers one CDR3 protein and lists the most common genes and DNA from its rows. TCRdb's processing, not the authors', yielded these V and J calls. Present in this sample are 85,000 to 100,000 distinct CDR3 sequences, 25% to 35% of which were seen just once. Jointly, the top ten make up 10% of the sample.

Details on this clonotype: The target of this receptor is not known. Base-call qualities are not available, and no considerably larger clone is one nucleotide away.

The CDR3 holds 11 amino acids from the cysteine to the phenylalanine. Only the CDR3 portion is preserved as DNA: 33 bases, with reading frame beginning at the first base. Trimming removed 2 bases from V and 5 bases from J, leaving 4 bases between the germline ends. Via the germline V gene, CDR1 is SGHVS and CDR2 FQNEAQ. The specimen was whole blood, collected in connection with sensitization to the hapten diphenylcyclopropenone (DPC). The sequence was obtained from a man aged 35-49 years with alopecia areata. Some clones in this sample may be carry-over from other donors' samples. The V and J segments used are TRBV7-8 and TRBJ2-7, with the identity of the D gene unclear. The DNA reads TGTGCCAGCAGCTTATCTCACGAGCAGTACTTC. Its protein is CASSLSHEQYF.